Below are 23 T cell receptor beta chains sequenced from a single sample in a study of T cell responses to AZD1222 COVID-19 vaccine. Repertoires were generated with immunoSEQ multiplex PCR, while TCRdb's copy carries only in-frame clones and drops some. The sample contains roughly 120,000 clones, about 87% of which appear only once. The input for sequencing was peripheral blood, taken on day 0 of AZD1222 vaccination. The receptors here all came from an adult in good health.

This clone was seen just once. The chain combines TRBV11-3 with TRBJ2-5; no clear D gene. V was clipped by 2 bases and J by 2 bases, with 6 bases between them. The CDR3 runs to 13 residues. CDR1 SGHNT and CDR2 YENEEA come from the germline V gene. CDR3 sequence reads: CASSLSRQETQYF. In nucleotides, the CDR3 is TGTGCCAGCAGCTTAAGCAGGCAAGAGACCCAGTACTTC.

The chain has TRBV4-3 and TRBJ2-1; no clear D. This CDR3 contains 17 residues. The ends were cut back, 0 bases at V and 3 bases at J, with 15 bases in the middle. Germline values: CDR1 LGHNA, CDR2 YSLEER. CDR3 nucleotides: TGCGCCAGCAGCCAAGAGGCACCACTAATCTACTACAATGAGCAGTTCTTC. It translates to CASSQEAPLIYYNEQFF.

This chain links TRBV19 with TRBJ2-1, with D uncertain. V was clipped by 7 bases and J by 0 bases, with 13 bases between them. Germline CDR1 reads LNHDA; CDR2 reads SQIVND (reference sequence). The CDR3 length is 15 residues. This CDR3 reads CASKELAHSYNEQFF. For the CDR3, the DNA is TGTGCCAGTAAAGAACTGGCCCACTCCTACAATGAGCAGTTCTTC.

The chain recombines TRBV5-6 with TRBJ2-5; D perhaps matches TRBD2 (7 bases). The germline gives CDR1 SGHDT, CDR2 YYEEEE. This CDR3 has 14 residues. V was shortened by 4 bases and J by 1 base, with 11 bases between the two germline ends. The CDR3 sequence: CASSGGDTQETQYF. The CDR3 nucleotides read TGTGCCAGCAGCGGGGGGGACACCCAAGAGACCCAGTACTTC.

In its sample, this clone was seen a few times. J is TRBJ1-2 and V is TRBV28, with D perhaps TRBD1 (6 bases). CDR3 length: 13 amino acids. V gave up 5 bases and J gave up 4 bases, with 11 bases separating them. Germline V CDR1 and CDR2: MDHEN, SYDVKM. As DNA, the CDR3 is TGTGCCAGCAGTACAGGGAGGGGCTATGGCTACACCTTC. Its protein product is CASSTGRGYGYTF.

The V and J genes are TRBV12-3 or TRBV12-4 and TRBJ2-1; D not certain. V gave up 7 bases and J gave up 9 bases, with 16 bases separating them. The CDR3 has 13 residues. The CDR3 sequence is CASTVRESGEQFF. Written as DNA, the CDR3 is TGTGCCAGCACCGTCCGCGAGTCGGGTGAGCAGTTCTTC.

This clone was found once. The chain uses TRBV6-5 and TRBJ1-5; D not certain. This CDR3 has 15 residues. CDR1 is MNHEY and CDR2 is SVGAGI in the germline V gene. The V end lost 4 bases, the J end lost 6 bases, and 16 bases lay between the germline ends. The CDR3 spells CASSWKWATGQPQHF. As DNA, the CDR3 is TGTGCCAGCAGTTGGAAGTGGGCTACGGGTCAGCCCCAGCATTTT.

The rearrangement links TRBV28 to TRBJ2-2; D perhaps matches TRBD1 (6 bases). CDR1 and CDR2 (germline): MDHEN, SYDVKM. With 6 bases removed from V and 6 bases from J, the gap between germline ends came to 20 bases. The CDR3 has 16 amino acids. CDR3 region: CASRSPQGSSAGELFF. CDR3 coding DNA: TGTGCCAGCAGGAGTCCACAGGGAAGTAGCGCCGGGGAGCTGTTTTTT.

This chain joins TRBV7-8 and TRBJ1-5; 8 bases are shared with TRBD1. CDR3 size: 15 residues. Germline V gene data show CDR1 as SGHVS and CDR2 as FQNEAQ. V dropped 3 bases and J dropped 5; count of bases not matched to a gene: 6. CDR3 in DNA: TGTGCCAGCAGCTTCCAGGGGGCATTCGATCAGCCCCAGCATTTT. Translating gives CASSFQGAFDQPQHF.

The rearrangement links TRBV5-1 to TRBJ2-7; 8 nucleotides match TRBD2. The CDR3 covers 17 residues. Trimming cost V 0 bases and J 2 bases; bases outside gene matches: 10. The germline gives CDR1 SGHRS, CDR2 YFSETQ. Here the CDR3 reads CASSLVPRGGPPYEQYF. In DNA, the CDR3 is TGCGCCAGCAGCTTGGTCCCTCGCGGGGGGCCCCCCTACGAGCAGTACTTC. The entire variable domain, with the rest obtained from reference TRBV5-1 and TRBJ2-7, is as follows: KAGVTQTPRYLIKTRGQQVTLSCSPISGHRSVSWYQQTPGQGLQFLFEYFSETQRNKGNFPGRFSGRQFSNSRSEMNVSTLELGDSALYLCASSLVPRGGPPYEQYFGPGTRLTVT.

V usage is TRBV19 and J usage is TRBJ1-6, with 12 bases aligning to TRBD1. The V gene end was trimmed by 5 bases and the J gene end by 9 bases; junction bases not matched to a gene: 8. The V gene's germline CDR1 is LNHDA and CDR2 SQIVND (reference sequence). The CDR3 totals 16 residues. As DNA, the CDR3 is TGTGCCAGTAGTTCCCCCGGGACAGGGGGCGGTTCACCCCTCCACTTT. Translation: CASSSPGTGGGSPLHF.

This chain joins TRBV7-9 and TRBJ2-7; D may correspond to TRBD1 or TRBD2 (5 bases each). This CDR3 has 13 residues. The germline V and J ends were trimmed by 5 bases and 3 bases, with 11 bases remaining between them. Germline V gene sequence: CDR1 SEHNR, CDR2 FQNEAQ (reference sequence). The CDR3: CASSPPRGYEQYF. Here the CDR3 DNA reads TGTGCCAGCAGCCCGCCGAGGGGCTACGAGCAGTACTTC.

The chain uses TRBV3-1 (or the pseudogene TRBV3-2) and TRBJ2-1; TRBD2 matches at 10 bases. Germline V gene sequence: CDR1 LGHDT, CDR2 YNNKEL (reference sequence). J gave up 4 bases and V 0 bases, and 3 bases lay outside the gene matches. This CDR3 has 16 amino acids. CDR3 region: CASSQDSGGSYNEQFF. CDR3 sequence (DNA): TGTGCCAGCAGCCAAGATAGCGGGGGGTCGTACAATGAGCAGTTCTTC.

The chain employs TRBV27 and TRBJ2-2, with D hard to call. Deletions cut 3 bases from V and 5 bases from J, with 7 bases between. Germline V lookup: CDR1 MNHEY, CDR2 SMNVEV (reference sequence). This CDR3 spans 13 amino acids. The CDR3 nucleotides read TGTGCCAGCAGTTTTACGGATACCGGGGAGCTGTTTTTT. Amino acid sequence: CASSFTDTGELFF.

This chain connects TRBV6-5 to TRBJ1-5, with 7 bases lining up with TRBD1. The V segment lost 4 bases and the J segment 0 bases; nucleotides outside the gene matches: 6. The CDR3 sequence is 16 residues long. CDR1 is MNHEY, CDR2 SVGAGI, per germline. The CDR3 region is CASSSPGGYSNQPQHF. In DNA, the CDR3 is TGTGCCAGCAGTTCCCCAGGGGGGTATAGCAATCAGCCCCAGCATTTT.

The chain carries TRBV7-9 and TRBJ1-1, with D maybe TRBD1 (5 bases). V was shortened by 5 bases and J by 4 bases, with 20 bases between the two germline ends. This CDR3 has 16 residues. Germline assignment: CDR1 SEHNR and CDR2 FQNEAQ (reference sequence). The CDR3 coding sequence is TGTGCCAGCAGCGGGCTGGGCTCAGTGGGGGGCACTGAAGCTTTCTTT. Translated: CASSGLGSVGGTEAFF.

The rearrangement links TRBV24-1 to TRBJ2-3; 7 nucleotides agree with TRBD2. CDR1 and CDR2 (germline): KGHDR, SFDVKD. CDR3 size: 16 residues. V dropped 1 base and J dropped 1; count of bases not matched to a gene: 4. CDR3 loop: CATSDFSGLGTDTQYF. CDR3 nucleotide sequence: TGTGCCACCAGTGATTTCAGCGGACTAGGCACAGATACGCAGTATTTT.

This clone turned up a few times. The chain has TRBV11-2 and TRBJ2-7, with 7 bases matching TRBD1. Germline CDR1 SGHAT, CDR2 FQNNGV. The CDR3 runs to 16 residues. Trimming took 1 base from V and 12 from J; bases not matched to a gene: 18. As DNA, the CDR3 is TGTGCCAGCAGCTTAGTGGCCCCGGGACAGCCGGGCTCGCTGTACTTC. Amino acid sequence: CASSLVAPGQPGSLYF.

In DNA form, the CDR3 reads TGTGCCAGCAGTCCGGGTCCCTCCTACGAGCAGTACTTC. Its protein product is CASSPGPSYEQYF. The gene calls are TRBV12-3 or TRBV12-4 and TRBJ2-7; no clear D gene. V lost 5 bases and J lost 0, with 8 bases in between. This CDR3 has 13 residues.

The chain recombines TRBV2 with TRBJ2-3, with a weak D call TRBD2 (5 bases). V was trimmed by 6 bases and J by 2 bases, leaving 6 bases between them. Per germline, CDR1 SNHLY and CDR2 FYNNEI. The CDR3 is 12 amino acids. The CDR3 loop is CASREDTDTQYF. The CDR3 region has the DNA TGTGCCAGCAGGGAGGACACAGATACGCAGTATTTT.

The chain is built from TRBV6-2 or TRBV6-3 and TRBJ1-5; TRBD1 agrees at 9 bases. The CDR3 has 15 amino acids. Germline V gene data show CDR1 as MNHEY and CDR2 as SVGEGT. The V and J ends lost 5 bases and 6 bases, in that order; junction bases with no gene match: 8. CDR3 nucleotides: TGTGCCAGCAGTCGATTGACAGGGGGGAGTCAGCCCCAGCATTTT. It specifies CASSRLTGGSQPQHF.

The chain combines TRBV19 with TRBJ2-7; tentatively, D is TRBD2 (6 bases). The CDR3 covers 14 residues. Trimming stripped 3 bases from V and 2 bases from J, with 11 bases between. CDR1 is LNHDA and CDR2 is SQIVND in the germline V gene (reference sequence). CDR3: CASSMPGRTYEQYF. CDR3 in DNA: TGTGCCAGTAGTATGCCAGGGAGGACCTACGAGCAGTACTTC.

This clone was seen only once. The J gene is TRBJ1-3, the V gene TRBV4-1, with a possible D match to TRBD1 (5 bases). This CDR3 spans 17 amino acids. The V gene lost 3 bases and the J gene lost 4 bases, with 19 bases spanning the gap. CDR1 is MGHRA and CDR2 is YSYEKL in the germline V gene. The CDR3 nucleotides are TGCGCCAGCAGCCAGTCGGGGGAGCGGCTCTCAGGAAACACCATATATTTT. This gives the protein CASSQSGERLSGNTIYF.